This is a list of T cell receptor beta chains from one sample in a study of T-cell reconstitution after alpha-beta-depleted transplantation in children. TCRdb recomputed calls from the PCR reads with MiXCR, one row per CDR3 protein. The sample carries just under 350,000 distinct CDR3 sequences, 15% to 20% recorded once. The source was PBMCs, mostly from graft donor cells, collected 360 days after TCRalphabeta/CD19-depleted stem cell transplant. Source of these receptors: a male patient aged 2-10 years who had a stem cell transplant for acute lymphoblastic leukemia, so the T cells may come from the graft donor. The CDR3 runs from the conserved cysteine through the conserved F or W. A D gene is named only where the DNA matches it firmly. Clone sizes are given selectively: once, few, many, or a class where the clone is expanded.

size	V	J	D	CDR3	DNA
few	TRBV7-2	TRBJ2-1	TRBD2	CASSLRLAGVLLNEQFF	TGTGCCAGCAGCCTACGACTAGCGGGAGTTCTTTTAAATGAGCAGTTCTTC
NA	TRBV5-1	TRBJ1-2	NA	CASRRESYGYTF	TGCGCCAGCAGAAGGGAGTCCTATGGCTACACCTTC
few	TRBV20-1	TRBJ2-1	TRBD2	CSARGILAGNRNEQFF	TGCAGTGCTAGGGGAATACTAGCGGGAAATCGCAATGAGCAGTTCTTC
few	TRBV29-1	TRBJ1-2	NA	CSVDLRARGLPYGYTF	TGCAGCGTTGACTTAAGGGCAAGAGGGCTCCCCTATGGCTACACCTTC
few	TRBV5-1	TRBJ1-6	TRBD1	CASSSVGQGGNSPLHF	TGCGCCAGCAGCTCCGTGGGACAGGGGGGGAATTCACCCCTCCACTTT
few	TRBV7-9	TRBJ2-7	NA	CASSSPRSYEQYF	TGTGCCAGCAGCTCCCCCCGCTCCTACGAGCAGTACTTC
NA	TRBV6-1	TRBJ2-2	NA	CASSLAGEGWAGELFF	TGTGCCAGCAGTCTAGCAGGGGAAGGCTGGGCCGGGGAGCTGTTTTTT
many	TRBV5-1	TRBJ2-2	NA	CASSLGATTGELFF	TGCGCCAGCAGCTTGGGAGCGACTACCGGGGAGCTGTTTTTT
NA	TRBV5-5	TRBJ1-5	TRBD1	CASSLEGQGRHQPQHF	TGTGCCAGCAGCTTGGAGGGACAGGGGCGGCATCAGCCCCAGCATTTT
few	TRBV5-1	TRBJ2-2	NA	CASRGEETGELFF	TGCGCCAGCAGAGGTGAAGAGACCGGGGAGCTGTTTTTT
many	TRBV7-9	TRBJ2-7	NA	CASSTQNRLGWYEQYF	TGTGCCAGCAGCACCCAGAACCGTCTCGGCTGGTACGAGCAGTACTTC
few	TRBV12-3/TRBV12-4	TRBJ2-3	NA	CASKKPGTDTQYF	TGTGCCAGCAAGAAGCCCGGCACAGATACGCAGTATTTT
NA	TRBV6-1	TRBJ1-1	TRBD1	CASTRVRGTEAFF	TGTGCCAGCACCAGGGTCAGGGGGACTGAAGCTTTCTTT
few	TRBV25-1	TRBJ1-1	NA	CASSASGNAFF	TGTGCCAGCAGTGCCTCAGGGAACGCTTTCTTT
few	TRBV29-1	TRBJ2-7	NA	CSVVRTAPLTYEQYF	TGCAGCGTGGTACGTACAGCACCCCTAACATACGAGCAGTACTTC
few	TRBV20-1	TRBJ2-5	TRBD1	CSARKGTGETQYF	TGCAGTGCTAGAAAAGGGACAGGAGAGACCCAGTACTTC
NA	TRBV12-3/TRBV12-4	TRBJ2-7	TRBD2	CASSAGLPSSYEQYF	TGTGCCAGCAGTGCGGGACTACCTAGCTCCTACGAGCAGTACTTC
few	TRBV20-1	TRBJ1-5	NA	CSARGAYNQPQHF	TGCAGTGCTAGGGGGGCCTACAATCAGCCCCAGCATTTT
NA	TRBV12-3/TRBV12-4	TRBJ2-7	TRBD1	CASSLGGQGLYEQYF	TGTGCCAGCAGTTTAGGGGGACAGGGGCTCTACGAGCAGTACTTC
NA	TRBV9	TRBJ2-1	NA	CASSVATGLSSYNEQFF	TGTGCCAGCAGCGTAGCTACGGGATTGAGCTCCTACAATGAGCAGTTCTTC
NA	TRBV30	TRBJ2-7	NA	CAWNEGIDYEQYF	TGTGCCTGGAATGAAGGAATAGATTACGAGCAGTACTTC
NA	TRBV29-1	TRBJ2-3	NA	CSVEDPSTGGASTDTQYF	TGCAGCGTTGAAGATCCCTCGACGGGGGGCGCTAGCACAGATACGCAGTATTTT
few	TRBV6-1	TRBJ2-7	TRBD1	CASRKDRGRSPYF	TGTGCCAGCAGGAAGGACAGGGGAAGAAGTCCGTACTTC
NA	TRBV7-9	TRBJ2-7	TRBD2	CASSLPPTSGKNEQYF	TGTGCCAGCAGCTTACCCCCGACTAGCGGGAAGAATGAGCAGTACTTC
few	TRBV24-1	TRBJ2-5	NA	CATSDWVQEQGQETQYF	TGTGCCACCAGTGATTGGGTACAGGAGCAAGGCCAAGAGACCCAGTACTTC
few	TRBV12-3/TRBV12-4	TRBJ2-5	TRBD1	CASSMTGFETQYF	TGTGCCAGCAGTATGACAGGGTTTGAGACCCAGTACTTC
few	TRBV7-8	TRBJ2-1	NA	CASSFLGGDYNEQFF	TGTGCCAGCAGCTTCCTAGGGGGGGACTACAATGAGCAGTTCTTC
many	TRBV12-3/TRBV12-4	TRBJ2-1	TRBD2	CASSKLAGDINEQFF	TGTGCCAGCAGTAAACTAGCGGGAGATATCAATGAGCAGTTCTTC